This T cell receptor (beta chain) was sequenced for a study of CD8 T cells in Susac syndrome. Random hexamers primed reverse transcription of 0.5 to 1 ug RNA. The CDR3 of TCR beta was amplified by immunoSEQ multiplex PCR across 54 Vbeta and 13 Jbeta. TCRdb reanalysed the immunoSEQ multiplex PCR reads using MiXCR and keeps one entry per CDR3 protein. The sample has 51,000 or so distinct CDR3 sequences; over 85% are singletons. From blood CD8+ and CD4+ T cells, TCR beta sequences were generated. TEMRA cells were FACS-enriched and CD8+ and CD4+ T cells negatively isolated. The CDR3 extends over 15 amino acids. Looked up from germline, CDR1 is LNHDA and CDR2 is SQIVND (reference sequence). V lost 3 bases to trimming and J lost 5 bases, with 16 bases between them.

This chain connects TRBV19 to TRBJ1-2; D is ambiguous. The sequence came from a human donor in good health. Specimen: CD8+ T cells from PBMCs. The CDR3 nucleotides read TGTGCCAGTAGTATCTCTCCCGGGGAGACGTATGGCTACACCTTC. Translation gives CASSISPGETYGYTF.